Included here is one T cell receptor beta chain sequence, with context. This specimen belongs to a study of blood T cell repertoires in COVID-19. About the study: Spain, Italy and the United States supplied samples that represented acute and convalescent COVID-19. Nucleic acid was either cDNA or gDNA, and it came from T cells, B-cell-depleted T cells, or PBMCs.

As processed by the authors: Amplified reference gene primers provided the basis for estimating nucleated cell counts. Profiled with immunoSEQ multiplex PCR; TCRdb holds only in-frame clones, not every one. The V and J calls and clone size come from that table; D and trimming were worked out from the DNA. Among over 100,000 clones listed, around 88% were seen once. Specimen: peripheral blood. The sequence was collected from a human donor with acute or convalescent COVID-19. The donor label of this sample is uncertain.

CDR3 DNA: TGCGCCAGCAGCTTCGGGTATGGCTACACCTTC. This encodes CASSFGYGYTF. The chain carries TRBV5-1 and TRBJ1-2; D not resolved. The CDR3 consists of 11 residues. Trimming pared 2 bases from V and 5 bases from J, leaving 4 bases between. Germline values: CDR1 SGHRS, CDR2 YFSETQ.